The 15 T cell receptor beta chains below were found in one sample sequenced in a study of T cell changes during pregnancy in multiple sclerosis. Generated by immunoSEQ multiplex PCR, the TCRdb table keeps only in-frame clones and is missing some. The sample carries 40,000 or so clones, just under 95% recorded once. The sample consisted of CD8+ T cells from peripheral blood mononuclear cells, taken in the third trimester of pregnancy. Source of these receptors: a female donor with multiple sclerosis, enrolled in a pregnancy study.

The chain has TRBV5-6 and TRBJ1-2; no firm D call. This CDR3 contains 15 residues. Trimming removed 6 bases from V and 1 base from J, with 16 bases in between. Per germline, CDR1 SGHDT and CDR2 YYEEEE. CDR3 in amino acids: CASNGPAERNYGYTF. DNA of the CDR3: TGTGCCAGCAATGGGCCGGCAGAACGTAACTATGGCTACACCTTC.

The rearrangement joins TRBV27 to TRBJ2-5; 8 bases match TRBD2. V was clipped by 4 bases and J by 0 bases; unmatched bases: 7. CDR1 is MNHEY and CDR2 is SMNVEV in the germline V gene (reference sequence). The CDR3 totals 16 residues. The CDR3 DNA sequence: TGTGCCAGCAGTTCCCTCGGAGCGGGGGACCAAGAGACCCAGTACTTC. The encoded protein is CASSSLGAGDQETQYF.

In this sample, this clone turned up a few times. The gene calls are TRBV6-1 and TRBJ2-4; 7 bases are shared with TRBD2. The CDR3 length is 16 residues. Per germline, CDR1 MNHNS and CDR2 SASEGT. The J segment lost 2 bases and the V segment lost 2 bases, leaving 6 bases of the junction unmatched. The CDR3 DNA reads TGTGCCAGCAGTGAACTGTGGGGGGGGACCAAAAACATTCAGTACTTC. It codes for CASSELWGGTKNIQYF.

The chain joins TRBV6-5 to TRBJ1-2; D is perhaps TRBD1 (6 bases). The CDR3 is made up of 15 amino acids. CDR1 and CDR2 (germline): MNHEY, SVGAGI. V lost 0 bases, J lost 2 bases, and 10 bases lay in between. The CDR3 here is CASSYSRTENYGYTF. CDR3 in DNA: TGTGCCAGCAGTTACTCGCGGACAGAGAACTATGGCTACACCTTC.

The chain carries TRBV27 and TRBJ1-2, with D tentatively TRBD1 (6 bases). V was trimmed by 2 bases and J by 7 bases, leaving 14 bases between them. The CDR3 totals 14 residues. Germline-derived CDR1 and CDR2 are MNHEY and SMNVEV (reference sequence). The CDR3 spells CASSLGGQKGGYTF. In DNA form, the CDR3 reads TGTGCCAGCAGTTTAGGCGGACAGAAGGGTGGCTACACCTTC.

The chain links TRBV6-6 to TRBJ1-1; D ambiguous. The CDR3 length is 13 residues. Germline values: CDR1 MNHNY, CDR2 SVGAGI (reference sequence). V lost 6 bases, J lost 3 bases, and 11 bases lay in between. The CDR3: CASRQQIHTEAFF. CDR3 DNA: TGTGCCAGCAGGCAACAGATCCACACTGAAGCTTTCTTT.

V gene TRBV7-3 combines with J gene TRBJ2-7; D is unresolved. Trimming stripped 2 bases from V and 5 bases from J, with 10 bases between. The CDR3 contains 13 residues. Germline V gene lookup returns CDR1 SGHTA and CDR2 FQGTGA. CDR3 in amino acids: CASSLVAGNEQYF. In nucleotides, the CDR3 is TGTGCCAGCAGCTTAGTGGCAGGTAACGAGCAGTACTTC.

The count of this clone is one. The chain combines TRBV21-1 with TRBJ1-5; TRBD1 is the table's D call, not checked against the DNA. TRBV21-1 has pseudogene status. The length of the CDR3 is 14 residues. CDR3 nucleotide sequence: TGTGCCAGCACCGACAGGGGGCTCAGACAGCCCCAGCATTTT. Its translation: CASTDRGLRQPQHF.

V usage is TRBV6-5 and J usage is TRBJ2-5; 8 nucleotides line up with TRBD1. Unmatched junction bases numbered 2, after V lost 0 bases and J lost 2 bases. CDR1 MNHEY and CDR2 SVGAGI come from the germline V gene. The CDR3 consists of 15 residues. CDR3 in amino acids: CASSYSQGVQETQYF. In nucleotides, the CDR3 is TGTGCCAGCAGTTACTCACAGGGGGTTCAAGAGACCCAGTACTTC.

The chain employs TRBV5-5 and TRBJ1-1; no firm D call. V was cut by 2 bases and J by 1 base, with 9 bases left in between. This CDR3 spans 14 amino acids. Germline CDR1 and CDR2: SGHKS and YYEKEE (reference sequence). CDR3 region: CASSFLDWNTEAFF. The CDR3 DNA is TGTGCCAGCAGCTTTCTGGACTGGAACACTGAAGCTTTCTTT. Full variable domain (remainder filled in from reference TRBV5-5 and TRBJ1-1): DAGVTQSPTHLIKTRGQQVTLRCSPISGHKSVSWYQQVLGQGPQFIFQYYEKEERGRGNFPDRFSARQFPNYSSELNVNALLLGDSALYLCASSFLDWNTEAFFGQGTRLTVV.

This clone was found once. This rearrangement joins TRBV7-3 to TRBJ1-1; 11 nucleotides match TRBD1. The V gene's germline CDR1 is SGHTA and CDR2 FQGTGA. The junction had 3 bases not matched to a gene; V was cut back by 2 bases and J by 4 bases. The CDR3 length is 15 residues. CDR3 in amino acids: CASSLAGTGGTEAFF. The CDR3 DNA is TGTGCCAGCAGCTTAGCCGGGACAGGGGGCACTGAAGCTTTCTTT. The full variable domain, with the rest looked up from reference TRBV7-3 and TRBJ1-1, is GAGVSQTPSNKVTEKGKYVELRCDPISGHTALYWYRQSLGQGPEFLIYFQGTGAADDSGLPNDRFFAVRPEGSVSTLKIQRTERGDSAVYLCASSLAGTGGTEAFFGQGTRLTVV.

The chain recombines TRBV5-1 with TRBJ2-7; D is possibly TRBD1 (5 bases). There are 16 residues in the CDR3. V was clipped by 0 bases and J by 0 bases, with 13 bases between them. Germline lookup yields CDR1 SGHRS and CDR2 YFSETQ. The chain's CDR3 is CASSLGGSISSYEQYF. The CDR3 DNA is TGCGCCAGCAGCTTGGGGGGCAGTATAAGCTCCTACGAGCAGTACTTC. Full variable domain (remainder filled in from reference TRBV5-1 and TRBJ2-7): KAGVTQTPRYLIKTRGQQVTLSCSPISGHRSVSWYQQTPGQGLQFLFEYFSETQRNKGNFPGRFSGRQFSNSRSEMNVSTLELGDSALYLCASSLGGSISSYEQYFGPGTRLTVT.

The V and J genes are TRBV6-1 and TRBJ1-3, with D hard to call. Trimming shortened V by 1 base and J by 0 bases, and 10 bases separated the two germline ends. Germline V lookup: CDR1 MNHNS, CDR2 SASEGT. The length of the CDR3 is 16 residues. CDR3 in amino acids: CASSEDPETSGNTIYF. In nucleotides, the CDR3 is TGTGCCAGCAGTGAAGATCCGGAGACCTCTGGAAACACCATATATTTT.

The chain carries TRBV30 and TRBJ2-2, with 8 bases lining up with TRBD1. The CDR3 is 13 residues long. Germline CDR1 is GTSNPN and CDR2 is SVGIG (reference sequence). J was trimmed by 5 bases and V by 4 bases; bases with no gene match: 3. The CDR3: CAWTDRGTGELFF. DNA of the CDR3: TGTGCCTGGACAGACAGGGGTACCGGGGAGCTGTTTTTT.

The chain is built from TRBV19 and TRBJ2-7; D might be TRBD2 (5 bases). Trimming removed 3 bases from V and 7 bases from J, with 10 bases in between. Per the germline V gene, CDR1 is LNHDA and CDR2 is SQIVND (reference sequence). The CDR3 loop spans 12 amino acids. This CDR3 is CASSIGGGEQYF. CDR3 sequence (DNA): TGTGCCAGTAGTATTGGAGGTGGTGAGCAGTACTTC. Supplemented by reference TRBV19 and TRBJ2-7, the full variable domain reads DGGITQSPKYLFRKEGQNVTLSCEQNLNHDAMYWYRQDPGQGLRLIYYSQIVNDFQKGDIAEGYSVSREKKESFPLTVTSAQKNPTAFYLCASSIGGGEQYFGPGTRLTVT.